This TCR beta chain was found in a study of cytomegalovirus exposure and HLA in healthy donors. The CDR3 is made up of 16 amino acids. V was clipped by 0 bases and J by 7 bases; unmatched bases: 8. Looked up from germline, CDR1 is SGHRS and CDR2 is YFSETQ. TCRdb keeps only in-frame clones here, not all; method: immunoSEQ multiplex PCR. This sample has approximately 160,000 clones, with about 89% found just once. This chain joins TRBV5-1 and TRBJ2-7, with 12 bases fitting TRBD1. The sequenced material came from PBMCs. The clonotype was recovered from a woman younger than 35 in good health and CMV-seropositive. The CDR3 DNA reads TGCGCCAGCAGCTTGGGGCCGGGACAGGGGGCCCGGGAGCAGTACTTC. As protein: CASSLGPGQGAREQYF.